Reported below is one T cell receptor (beta chain). Its specificity is unknown. Germline values: CDR1 SNHLY, CDR2 FYNNEI. V was clipped by 1 base and J by 7 bases, with 10 bases between them. The CDR3 runs 14 residues. The sample originates from a study of cytomegalovirus exposure and HLA in healthy donors. Study background: As an earlier analysis found, 150 million to 200 million T cells yielded 117 million unique TCR beta sequences. Study conclusions and caveats: Cytomegalovirus association was listed for under 200 TCR beta chains.

PCR used 60 Vbeta primers and 13 Jbeta primers. Libraries were prepared by immunoSEQ multiplex PCR; TCRdb keeps only in-frame clonotypes and omits some of them. The sample has approximately 130,000 clones, roughly 8.6% seen once. This clonotype was obtained from a woman between 40 and 55 years old in good health and CMV-seropositive. The material sequenced was PBMCs. The chain carries TRBV2 and TRBJ2-2, with D possibly matching TRBD2 (5 bases). CDR3 sequence reads: CASSEVSRGGELFF. DNA for the CDR3: TGTGCCAGCAGTGAAGTCTCTCGGGGCGGGGAGCTGTTTTTT.